This T cell receptor beta chain was identified in a study of lymphopenia after photon versus proton radiotherapy. The CDR3 contains 13 residues. The germline gives CDR1 MNHEY, CDR2 SMNVEV (reference sequence). The V and J ends lost 6 bases and 3 bases, in that order; junction bases with no gene match: 1. Concerning this clone: Its antigen is not known.

Findings and limits, study-wide: Post-nadir TCR diversity decline inversely tracked overall survival among those who died. Better survival with proton therapy was suggested as possible, not demonstrated.

The data were produced by immunoSEQ multiplex PCR, yet TCRdb's version contains in-frame clones alone and is incomplete. The profile covers 52,000 or so clones, with more than 85% appearing a single time and approximately 18% taken by the ten largest. This receptor was taken from a woman between 40 and 55 years old with cholangiocarcinoma. The specimen was peripheral blood, collected from a patient treated with photon-based radiotherapy. This chain uses TRBV27 with TRBJ1-1; 10 nucleotides align to TRBD1. CDR3 nucleotides: TGTGCCAGCAGGGACAGGGGGTACACTGAAGCTTTCTTT. This codes for CASRDRGYTEAFF.